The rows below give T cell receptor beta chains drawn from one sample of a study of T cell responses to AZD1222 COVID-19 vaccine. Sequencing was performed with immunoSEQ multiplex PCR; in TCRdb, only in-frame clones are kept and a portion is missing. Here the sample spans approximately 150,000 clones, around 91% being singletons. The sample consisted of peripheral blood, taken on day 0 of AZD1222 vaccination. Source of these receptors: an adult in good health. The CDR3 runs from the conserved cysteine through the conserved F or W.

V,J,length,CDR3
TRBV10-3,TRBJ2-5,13,CAISDGARETQYF
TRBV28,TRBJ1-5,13,CASGAQTNQPQHF
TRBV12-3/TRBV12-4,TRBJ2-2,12,CASSGQGVELFF
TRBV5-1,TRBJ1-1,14,CASSPRGGGTEAFF
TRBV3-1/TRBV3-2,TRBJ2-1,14,CASSTRTRPNEQFF
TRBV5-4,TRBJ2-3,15,CASTDPRTTKDTQYF
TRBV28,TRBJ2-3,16,CASSLAASGSTDTQYF
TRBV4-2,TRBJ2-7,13,CASSQDNSYEQYF
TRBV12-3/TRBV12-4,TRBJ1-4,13,CATRTPDGEKLFF
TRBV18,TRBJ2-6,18,CASSPRYRALSGANVLTF
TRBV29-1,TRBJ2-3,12,CSVEALPDTQYF
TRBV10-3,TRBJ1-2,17,CAISERAGTGFTYGYTF
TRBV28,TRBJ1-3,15,CASRPYRSSGNTIYF
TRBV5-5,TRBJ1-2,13,CASSLNGIYGYTF
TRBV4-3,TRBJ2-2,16,CASSQGTVADTGELFF
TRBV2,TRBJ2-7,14,CASGPGDLIYEQYF
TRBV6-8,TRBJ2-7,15,CASRAKHGQGYEQYF
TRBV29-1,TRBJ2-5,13,CSVEAAMSETQYF
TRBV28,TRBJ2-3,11,CAKSTSQTQYF
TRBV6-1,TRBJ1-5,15,CASSEVAGGVQPQHF
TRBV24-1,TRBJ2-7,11,CATTHWGEQYF
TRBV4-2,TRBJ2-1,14,CASSQGAGGNEQFF
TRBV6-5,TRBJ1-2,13,CASSYGASYGYTF
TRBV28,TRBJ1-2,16,CASIPGGNRPLYGYTF
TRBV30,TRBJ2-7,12,CAADRLGYEQYF
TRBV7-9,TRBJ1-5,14,CASSGPSGDQPQHF
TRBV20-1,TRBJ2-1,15,CSASSPFARDNEQFF
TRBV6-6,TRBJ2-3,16,CASSYIGTSATDTQYF
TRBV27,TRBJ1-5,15,CASSLIGLVGQPQHF
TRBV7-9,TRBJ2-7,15,CASSSNSGNAYEQYF
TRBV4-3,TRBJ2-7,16,CASSPTHPGTGGEQYF
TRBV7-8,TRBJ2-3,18,CASSLRGRLAEGTDTQYF
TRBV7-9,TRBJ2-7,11,CASSDREEQYF
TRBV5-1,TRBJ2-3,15,CASSEGALGQDTQYF
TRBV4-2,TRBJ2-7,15,CASSQVVGASYEQYF
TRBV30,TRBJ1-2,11,CATHRAGGYTF
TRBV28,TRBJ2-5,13,CASSFRGQETQYF
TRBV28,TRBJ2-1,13,CASSLAPYNEQFF
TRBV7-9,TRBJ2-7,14,CASSFGGVGREQYF
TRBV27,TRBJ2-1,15,CASSFGGGVNNEQFF
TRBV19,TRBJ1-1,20,CASSSYQPGQDLNMNTEAFF
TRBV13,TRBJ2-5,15,CASSSGPRGGETQYF
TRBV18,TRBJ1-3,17,CASSQNRGTRSGNTIYF
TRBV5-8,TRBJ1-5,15,CASSSPRTGNQPQHF
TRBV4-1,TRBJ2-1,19,CASSQDLGGTGGMYNEQFF